This T cell receptor beta chain came from a study of T cell responses to AZD1222 COVID-19 vaccine. Study-level results: All repertoire sampling was performed exclusively after the peak T cell response. Reportedly, nearly half of unique spike TCRs recognized epitopes outside B.1.351/B.1.1.7 mutations. Donors were mostly white British, more females; clonal diversity possibly underestimated.

Clones were sequenced by immunoSEQ multiplex PCR, and TCRdb holds only the in-frame ones, with some missing. Of more than 80,000 clones detected, approximately 83% appear once; the ten largest clones hold over 10%. A note on this clone: No antigen is known for it.

Analysis merged second doses at about 4 or about 12 weeks. Germline values: CDR1 MNHEY, CDR2 SVGAGI. The CDR3 has 15 amino acids. Trimming took 7 bases from V and 2 from J, leaving 12 bases between them. This chain links TRBV6-5 with TRBJ2-6; perhaps TRBD2 as D (7 bases). The sequencing used peripheral blood, collected 28 days after the second AZD1222 dose. The clonotype originates from an adult who received the AZD1222 COVID-19 vaccine. The CDR3 is CASKTGTTGANVLTF. The CDR3 nucleotides read TGTGCCAGCAAAACAGGGACTACTGGGGCCAACGTCCTGACTTTC.